The clone carrying this T cell receptor beta chain appeared many times. Antigen: not known. Time point specified: newly diagnosed GD, antithyroid drugs for less than 3 months. Extracted RNA from PBMCs served as the source of the TCR library. An endocrinology department in Xi'an, China, recruited the patients. This sample was included in a study of regulatory T cells in long-lasting Graves disease. Broader study findings: Blood alone, not thyroid tissue, was studied.

CDR3 size: 17 residues. Germline CDR1 and CDR2: LGHNA and YNFKEQ. The V segment lost 1 base and the J segment 5 bases; nucleotides outside the gene matches: 11. Arm-PCR of CDR3 regions with iRepertoire HTBI primers generated TCR beta libraries. TCRdb called the multiplex PCR reads again in MiXCR, with one record for every CDR3 protein. The sample has 400,000 to 550,000 distinct CDR3 sequences; less than 20% are singletons. These records were also assigned to another study, of T cells in Graves' hyperthyroidism and ophthalmopathy. This second study notes: Disease duration under 2 months; hyperthyroidism patients were aged 18 to 65. TCR CDR3 regions were first amplified by RT-PCR with HTBI primers.

This material consisted of peripheral blood mononuclear cells (PBMCs), taken at new diagnosis, from a patient treated with antithyroid drugs. The sequence derives from a woman in her thirties with Graves disease. The chain recombines TRBV4-2 with TRBJ1-2; 9 bases map to TRBD1. In DNA form, the CDR3 reads TGTGCCAGCAGCCAAGTGCCCCGGACAGGGGAGCATTATGGCTACACCTTC. Protein: CASSQVPRTGEHYGYTF.